A selection of T cell receptor beta chains follows, all from one sample in a study of T cells after yellow fever vaccination. Each CDR3 protein gets one entry after TCRdb re-called the 5' RACE reads with MiXCR. The sample lists about 550,000 distinct CDR3 sequences, roughly a fifth seen once, with roughly an eighth in the top ten. The sample consisted of PBMCs, taken 15 days after the yellow fever booster vaccination. Receptors originate from a man younger than 45 who received the YFV17D yellow fever vaccine. Each CDR3 is given with its conserved first and last residue. D genes are given only for firm matches. Size is omitted from some rows. Given values are once, few, many or a class for expanded clones.

J	D	V	size	CDR3
TRBJ2-3	TRBD1	TRBV29-1	few	CSVGTVLSTDTQYF
TRBJ1-2	NA	TRBV6-5	many	CASSYTGSTAMGYTF
TRBJ2-1	NA	TRBV15	few	CATSRDVGFYNEQFF
TRBJ1-1	NA	TRBV10-2	many	CASSRDTYTEAFF
TRBJ2-7	TRBD1	TRBV5-1	NA	CASRGTAASYEQYF
TRBJ1-1	TRBD1	TRBV20-1	NA	CSAGGTGVEAFF
TRBJ2-6	NA	TRBV6-2/TRBV6-3	NA	CASSTFGGANVLTF
TRBJ2-7	NA	TRBV29-1	NA	CSVGLPGGQKEQYF
TRBJ1-1	NA	TRBV7-3	NA	CASSFGGANTEAFF
TRBJ2-7	TRBD1	TRBV3-1	once	CASIPGQRHEQYF
TRBJ2-7	NA	TRBV29-1	NA	CSAPRGPRYEQYF
TRBJ2-1	NA	TRBV6-2/TRBV6-3	NA	CASSYGDPSYNEQFF
TRBJ2-3	NA	TRBV4-3	few	CASSQYSGRSTDTQYF
TRBJ1-6	TRBD1	TRBV27	few	CASMRQGFQNSPLHF
TRBJ2-1	NA	TRBV12-3/TRBV12-4	NA	CASKRGSVGNEQFF
TRBJ2-1	TRBD2	TRBV20-1	many	CSATGTSGRDSLEQFF
TRBJ2-7	NA	TRBV20-1	many	CSAPPRGRPYEQYF
TRBJ2-7	NA	TRBV15	few	CATSRNPITDEQYF
TRBJ2-2	TRBD2	TRBV7-6	NA	CASSNHGRGTGELFF
TRBJ1-4	NA	TRBV5-1	few	CASSLAGTYNEKLFF
TRBJ2-7	TRBD2	TRBV18	few	CASSPPRLLKAGLYEQYF
TRBJ2-7	TRBD2	TRBV5-1	NA	CASSLRTSDAYEQYF
TRBJ2-3	NA	TRBV14	few	CASSKGMRTDTQYF
TRBJ2-6	NA	TRBV29-1	NA	CSVGVASGANVLTF
TRBJ2-5	NA	TRBV19	many	CASTSDSQETQYF